These T cell receptor beta chains were read from a single sample in a study of cytomegalovirus exposure and HLA in healthy donors. The assay was immunoSEQ multiplex PCR, and TCRdb's table has in-frame clones only and misses some. The sample totals about 46,000 clones; its top ten clones hold under 1.3%. Sequencing was done on a sample of PBMCs. The receptors were sampled from a woman between 40 and 50 years old in good health and CMV-seronegative. CDR3s include the opening cysteine and the closing phenylalanine or tryptophan. D genes are given only for firm matches.

V gene	D gene	J gene	CDR3 protein	CDR3 DNA
TRBV14	TRBD1	TRBJ2-7	CASSQARDRDYRQRYEQYF	TGTGCCAGCAGCCAAGCCCGGGACAGGGATTATCGCCAACGGTACGAGCAGTACTTC
TRBV9	-	TRBJ2-3	CASSEGTPRGTDTQYF	TGTGCCAGCAGCGAAGGGACTCCACGGGGCACAGATACGCAGTATTTT
TRBV5-1	-	TRBJ2-1	CASSLNGGKTFF	TGCGCCAGCAGCTTGAACGGGGGAAAGACGTTCTTC
TRBV30	-	TRBJ2-3	CAWSVGSASGTDTQYF	TGTGCCTGGAGTGTGGGTTCGGCTAGTGGAACAGATACGCAGTATTTT
TRBV6-5	TRBD1	TRBJ2-7	CASSPTGASSYEQYF	TGTGCCAGCAGTCCTACAGGGGCCAGCTCCTACGAGCAGTACTTC
TRBV29-1	TRBD2	TRBJ2-5	CSVEDWNSGRGGETQYF	TGCAGCGTTGAAGATTGGAATAGCGGGAGGGGGGGGGAGACCCAGTACTTC
TRBV6-5	-	TRBJ2-6	CASRDNRAGANVLTF	TGTGCCAGTCGCGATAACAGGGCCGGGGCCAACGTCCTGACTTTC
TRBV4-3	-	TRBJ2-2	CASSQGVAVEAGELFF	TGCGCCAGCAGCCAAGGGGTAGCGGTTGAGGCCGGGGAGCTGTTTTTT
TRBV5-1	-	TRBJ1-1	CASSVRVENTEAFF	TGCGCCAGCAGCGTCAGGGTGGAGAACACTGAAGCTTTCTTT
TRBV9	-	TRBJ1-5	CASSPGTLSNQPQHF	TGTGCCAGCAGCCCCGGGACACTTAGCAATCAGCCCCAGCATTTT
TRBV4-2	TRBD2	TRBJ2-3	CASSQVRGRGTDTQYF	TGTGCCAGCAGCCAAGTAAGAGGGAGGGGCACAGATACGCAGTATTTT
TRBV7-2	-	TRBJ1-5	CASSLYRSNQPQHF	TGTGCCAGCAGCTTATACAGGAGTAATCAGCCCCAGCATTTT
TRBV5-6	TRBD1	TRBJ2-5	CASSLLQGRQETQYF	TGTGCCAGCAGCTTACTACAGGGGCGACAAGAGACCCAGTACTTC
TRBV29-1	TRBD2	TRBJ2-3	CSVVGTSGDSTDTQYF	TGCAGCGTTGTGGGGACTAGCGGGGATAGCACAGATACGCAGTATTTT
TRBV2	TRBD2	TRBJ2-2	CASWRLAGMTGELFF	TGTGCCAGCTGGAGGCTAGCGGGAATGACCGGGGAGCTGTTTTTT
TRBV9	-	TRBJ1-1	CASSVYLSGNTEAFF	TGTGCCAGCAGCGTATATCTGTCGGGGAACACTGAAGCTTTCTTT
TRBV30	-	TRBJ1-1	CAWKRAATEDFF	TGTGCCTGGAAGAGGGCAGCCACTGAAGATTTCTTT
TRBV4-3	TRBD1	TRBJ1-1	CASSNPRTGEPNTEAFF	TGCGCCAGCAGTAACCCCCGGACAGGGGAACCGAACACTGAAGCTTTCTTT
TRBV4-3	TRBD2	TRBJ2-7	CASSQESTSGQTYSYEQYF	TGCGCCAGCAGCCAAGAATCCACTAGCGGGCAGACCTACTCCTACGAGCAGTACTTC
TRBV4-3	-	TRBJ2-5	CASSQEWQVQETQYF	TGCGCCAGCAGCCAAGAGTGGCAGGTTCAAGAGACCCAGTACTTC
TRBV18	-	TRBJ2-2	CASSPVMGQNTGELFF	TGTGCCAGCTCACCCGTCATGGGACAGAACACCGGGGAGCTGTTTTTT
TRBV15	TRBD1	TRBJ1-4	CATSRDIQGAGKLFF	TGTGCCACCAGCAGAGATATACAGGGGGCGGGAAAACTGTTTTTT
TRBV5-4	TRBD1	TRBJ1-1	CASSLPDRMNTEAFF	TGTGCCAGCAGCTTGCCGGACAGGATGAACACTGAAGCTTTCTTT
TRBV7-2	-	TRBJ2-5	CASSSTHRLVGKETQYF	TGTGCCAGCAGCTCGACCCATAGACTAGTGGGCAAGGAGACCCAGTACTTC
TRBV6-5	-	TRBJ1-1	CASSYSEINTEAFF	TGTGCCAGCAGTTACTCGGAGATTAACACTGAAGCTTTCTTT
TRBV5-1	-	TRBJ2-7	CASSLVAGRYEQYF	TGCGCCAGCAGCTTGGTGGCAGGGAGGTACGAGCAGTACTTC
TRBV5-1	TRBD2	TRBJ2-5	CASSFRGLAGGNQETQYF	TGCGCCAGCAGCTTCCGGGGACTAGCGGGGGGCAACCAAGAGACCCAGTACTTC
TRBV9	TRBD1	TRBJ2-7	CASSVGQGVVYEQYF	TGTGCCAGCAGCGTAGGTCAGGGGGTGGTCTACGAGCAGTACTTC
TRBV5-6	TRBD1	TRBJ1-2	CASSSATTGVTGYTF	TGTGCCAGCAGCTCGGCAACGACAGGGGTTACTGGCTACACCTTC
TRBV2	TRBD1	TRBJ2-7	CASGRQGIYEQYF	TGTGCCAGCGGAAGACAGGGGATCTACGAGCAGTACTTC
TRBV25-1	-	TRBJ1-2	CASSDTGRANYGYTF	TGTGCCAGCAGTGACACAGGGAGAGCTAACTATGGCTACACCTTC
TRBV28	TRBD2	TRBJ2-1	CASSHLAVSSYNEQFF	TGTGCCAGCAGTCACCTAGCGGTGAGCTCCTACAATGAGCAGTTCTTC
TRBV6-6	TRBD1	TRBJ1-5	CASSPGTVFQPQHF	TGTGCCAGCAGTCCGGGGACAGTGTTTCAGCCCCAGCATTTT
TRBV13	TRBD2	TRBJ2-5	CASSPARERQETQYF	TGTGCCAGCAGCCCCGCGCGGGAGCGCCAAGAGACCCAGTACTTC
TRBV15	TRBD2	TRBJ2-5	CATSRGGLAGGPQETQYF	TGTGCCACCAGCAGAGGTGGACTAGCGGGAGGACCCCAAGAGACCCAGTACTTC
TRBV7-3	TRBD1	TRBJ2-7	CASSVSGTAYEQYF	TGTGCCAGCAGCGTCTCCGGGACAGCCTACGAGCAGTACTTC
TRBV11-1	-	TRBJ1-2	CASSFREGGYTF	TGTGCCAGCAGCTTCAGGGAAGGAGGCTACACCTTC
TRBV6-5	-	TRBJ1-1	CASSAYRENTEAFF	TGTGCCAGCAGCGCCTACAGGGAGAACACTGAAGCTTTCTTT
TRBV28	-	TRBJ1-3	CASSLWGGGPGTTGNTIYF	TGTGCCAGCAGCCTCTGGGGGGGAGGACCCGGGACAACTGGAAACACCATATATTTT
TRBV5-1	-	TRBJ2-2	CASSLRTDRTGELFF	TGCGCCAGCAGCTTAAGAACAGACCGCACCGGGGAGCTGTTTTTT
TRBV6-5	-	TRBJ2-3	CASTDGSAGTDTQYF	TGTGCCAGCACTGACGGGAGCGCTGGCACAGATACGCAGTATTTT
TRBV12-5	-	TRBJ1-1	CASGFGGPTEAFF	TGTGCTAGTGGTTTCGGGGGGCCGACTGAAGCTTTCTTT
TRBV14	-	TRBJ1-4	CASSPRTSTNEKLFF	TGTGCCAGCAGTCCCCGGACTTCAACTAATGAAAAACTGTTTTTT
TRBV5-1	-	TRBJ2-7	CASSLGRSSYEQYF	TGCGCCAGCAGCTTGGGGCGGAGCTCCTACGAGCAGTACTTC
TRBV4-3	-	TRBJ1-4	CASSQEGAYNEKLFF	TGCGCCAGCAGCCAAGAAGGGGCGTATAATGAAAAACTGTTTTTT
TRBV6-6	TRBD1	TRBJ2-3	CASLGQISTDTQYF	TGTGCCAGCCTGGGACAGATAAGCACAGATACGCAGTATTTT
TRBV30	-	TRBJ1-2	CAWSGQAYGYTF	TGTGCCTGGTCGGGACAAGCCTATGGCTACACCTTC
TRBV5-4	-	TRBJ2-5	CASSIGRGTQYF	TGTGCCAGCAGCATCGGCCGGGGGACCCAGTACTTC
TRBV28	TRBD1	TRBJ1-5	CASSQRQGAQPQHF	TGTGCCAGCAGTCAAAGGCAGGGGGCACAGCCCCAGCATTTT
TRBV12-5	TRBD1	TRBJ1-2	CASGPARDRGPNGYTF	TGTGCTAGTGGTCCCGCCCGGGACAGGGGGCCAAATGGCTACACCTTC
TRBV19	TRBD1	TRBJ1-1	CASSMVGTGGSEAFF	TGTGCCAGTAGTATGGTCGGGACAGGGGGCTCTGAAGCTTTCTTT
TRBV6-5	TRBD1	TRBJ2-1	CASSWTGANEQFF	TGTGCCAGCAGCTGGACAGGGGCCAATGAGCAGTTCTTC
TRBV7-9	TRBD1	TRBJ1-2	CASTIGDSLDRGYTF	TGTGCCAGCACCATAGGGGACAGCTTGGACCGGGGCTACACCTTC